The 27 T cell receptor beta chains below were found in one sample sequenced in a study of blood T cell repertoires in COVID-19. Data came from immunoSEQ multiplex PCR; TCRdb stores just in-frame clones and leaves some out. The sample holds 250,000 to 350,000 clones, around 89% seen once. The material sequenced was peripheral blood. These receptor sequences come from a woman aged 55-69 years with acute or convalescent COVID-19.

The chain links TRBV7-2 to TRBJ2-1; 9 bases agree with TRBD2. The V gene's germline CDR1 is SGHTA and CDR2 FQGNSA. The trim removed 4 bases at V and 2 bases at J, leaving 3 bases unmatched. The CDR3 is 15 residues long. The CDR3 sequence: CASSSAGGTYNEQFF. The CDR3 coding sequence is TGTGCCAGCAGCTCCGCGGGAGGGACCTACAATGAGCAGTTCTTC.

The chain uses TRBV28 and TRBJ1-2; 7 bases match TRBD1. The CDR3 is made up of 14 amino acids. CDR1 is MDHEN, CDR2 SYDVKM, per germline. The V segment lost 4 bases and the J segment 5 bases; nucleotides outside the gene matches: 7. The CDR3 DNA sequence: TGTGCCAGCAGTTCTCCTCCGGGACAGTATGGCTACACCTTC. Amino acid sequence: CASSSPPGQYGYTF.

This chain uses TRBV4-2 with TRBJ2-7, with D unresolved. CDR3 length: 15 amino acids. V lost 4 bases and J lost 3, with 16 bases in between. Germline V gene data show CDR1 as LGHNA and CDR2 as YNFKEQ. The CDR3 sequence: CASSRESSGFYEQYF. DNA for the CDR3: TGTGCCAGCAGCCGAGAAAGCTCCGGGTTCTACGAGCAGTACTTC.

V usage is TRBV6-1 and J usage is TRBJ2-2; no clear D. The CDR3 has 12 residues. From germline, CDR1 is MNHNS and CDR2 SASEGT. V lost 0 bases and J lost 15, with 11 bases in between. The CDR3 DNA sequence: TGTGCCAGCAGTGAAGCAGAGCCTAAAGTGTTTTTT. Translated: CASSEAEPKVFF.

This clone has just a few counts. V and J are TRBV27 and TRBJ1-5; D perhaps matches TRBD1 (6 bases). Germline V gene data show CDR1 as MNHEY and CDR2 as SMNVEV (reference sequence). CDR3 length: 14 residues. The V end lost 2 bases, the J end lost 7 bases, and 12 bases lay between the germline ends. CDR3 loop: CASSLEGVGQPQHF. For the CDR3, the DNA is TGTGCCAGCAGTTTAGAGGGGGTAGGCCAGCCCCAGCATTTT.

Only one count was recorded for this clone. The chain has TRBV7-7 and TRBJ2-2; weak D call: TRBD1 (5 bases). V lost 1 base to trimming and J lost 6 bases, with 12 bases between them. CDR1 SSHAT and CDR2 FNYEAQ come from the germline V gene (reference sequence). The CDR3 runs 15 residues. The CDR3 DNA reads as TGTGCCAGCAGCTTAGGGCAGGGATTGGCCGGGGAGCTGTTTTTT. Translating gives CASSLGQGLAGELFF.

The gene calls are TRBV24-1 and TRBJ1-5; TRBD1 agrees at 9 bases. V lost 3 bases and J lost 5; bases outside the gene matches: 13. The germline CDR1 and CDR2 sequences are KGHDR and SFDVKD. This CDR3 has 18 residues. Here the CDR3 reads CATSDGALQGAADQPQHF. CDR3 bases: TGTGCCACCAGTGATGGGGCTTTACAGGGGGCAGCGGATCAGCCCCAGCATTTT.

DNA of the CDR3: TGTGCCAGCAGCCAACACCCCGCTGGGGCCAACGTCCTGACTTTC. Translation gives CASSQHPAGANVLTF. This rearrangement joins TRBV5-6 to TRBJ2-6; D gene uncertain. This CDR3 spans 15 amino acids. Germline loops: CDR1 SGHDT, CDR2 YYEEEE. V dropped 4 bases and J dropped 2 bases, with 10 bases sitting between them.

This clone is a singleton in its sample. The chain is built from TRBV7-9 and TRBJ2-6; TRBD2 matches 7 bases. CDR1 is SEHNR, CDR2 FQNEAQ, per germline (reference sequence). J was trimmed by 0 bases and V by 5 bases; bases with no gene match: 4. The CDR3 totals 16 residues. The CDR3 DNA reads TGTGCCAGCAGCCCGAGCGGGGTCTCTGGGGCCAACGTCCTGACTTTC. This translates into CASSPSGVSGANVLTF.

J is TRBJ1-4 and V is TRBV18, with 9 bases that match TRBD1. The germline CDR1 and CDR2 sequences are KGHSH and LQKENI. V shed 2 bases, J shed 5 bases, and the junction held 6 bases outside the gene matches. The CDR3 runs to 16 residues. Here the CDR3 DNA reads TGTGCCAGCTCACCAAGGCCGGGACAGGGAAATGAAAAACTGTTTTTT. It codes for CASSPRPGQGNEKLFF.

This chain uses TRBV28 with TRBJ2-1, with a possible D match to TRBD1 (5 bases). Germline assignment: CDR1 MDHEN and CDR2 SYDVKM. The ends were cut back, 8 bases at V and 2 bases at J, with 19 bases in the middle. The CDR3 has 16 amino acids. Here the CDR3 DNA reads TGTGCCAGCGGCAAATGGGGCGTTGGGCCCTACAATGAGCAGTTCTTC. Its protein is CASGKWGVGPYNEQFF. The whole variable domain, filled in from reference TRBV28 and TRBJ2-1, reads DVKVTQSSRYLVKRTGEKVFLECVQDMDHENMFWYRQDPGLGLRLIYFSYDVKMKEKGDIPEGYSVSREKKERFSLILESASTNQTSMYLCASGKWGVGPYNEQFFGPGTRLTVL.

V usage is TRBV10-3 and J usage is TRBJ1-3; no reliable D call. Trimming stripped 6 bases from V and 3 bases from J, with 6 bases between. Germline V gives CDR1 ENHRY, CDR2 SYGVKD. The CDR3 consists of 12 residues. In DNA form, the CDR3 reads TGTGCCATCAGCGTTATTGGAAACACCATATATTTT. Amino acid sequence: CAISVIGNTIYF.

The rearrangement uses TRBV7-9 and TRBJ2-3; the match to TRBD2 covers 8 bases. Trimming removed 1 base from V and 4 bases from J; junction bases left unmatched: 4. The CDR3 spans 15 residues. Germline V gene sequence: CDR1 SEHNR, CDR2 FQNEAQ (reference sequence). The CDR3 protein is CASSLEGTSADTQYF. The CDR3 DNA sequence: TGTGCCAGCAGCTTAGAGGGGACTAGTGCAGATACGCAGTATTTT.

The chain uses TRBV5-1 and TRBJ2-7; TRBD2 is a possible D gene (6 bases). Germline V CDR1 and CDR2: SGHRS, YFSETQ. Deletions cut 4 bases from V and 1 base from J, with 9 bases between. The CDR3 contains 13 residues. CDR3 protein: CASSVGGSYEQYF. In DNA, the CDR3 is TGCGCCAGCAGCGTTGGAGGGTCCTACGAGCAGTACTTC.

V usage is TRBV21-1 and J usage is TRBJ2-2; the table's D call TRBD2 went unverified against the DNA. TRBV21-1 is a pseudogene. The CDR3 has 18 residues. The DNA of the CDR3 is TGTGCCAGCAGCAATGCCCTGGGACTAGCGGGGTGTACCGGGGAGCTGTTTTTT. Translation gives CASSNALGLAGCTGELFF.

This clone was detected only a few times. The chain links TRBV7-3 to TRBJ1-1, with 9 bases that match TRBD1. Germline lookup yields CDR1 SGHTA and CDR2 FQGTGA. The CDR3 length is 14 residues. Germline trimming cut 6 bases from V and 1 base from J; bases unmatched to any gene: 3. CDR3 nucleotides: TGTGCCAGCAGTTGGACAGGGGAGAACACTGAAGCTTTCTTT. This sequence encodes CASSWTGENTEAFF.

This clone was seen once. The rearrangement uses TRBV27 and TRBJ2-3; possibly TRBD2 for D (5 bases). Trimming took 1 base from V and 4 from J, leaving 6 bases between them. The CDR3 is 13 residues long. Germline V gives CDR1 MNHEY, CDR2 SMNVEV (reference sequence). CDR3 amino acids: CASSLWGADTQYF. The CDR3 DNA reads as TGTGCCAGCAGTTTATGGGGAGCAGATACGCAGTATTTT.

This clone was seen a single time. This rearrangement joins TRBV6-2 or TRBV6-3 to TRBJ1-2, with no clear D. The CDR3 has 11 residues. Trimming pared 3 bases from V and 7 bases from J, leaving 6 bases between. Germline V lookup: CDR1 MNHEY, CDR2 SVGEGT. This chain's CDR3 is CASSYPGGYTF. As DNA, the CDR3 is TGTGCCAGCAGTTATCCGGGTGGCTACACCTTC.

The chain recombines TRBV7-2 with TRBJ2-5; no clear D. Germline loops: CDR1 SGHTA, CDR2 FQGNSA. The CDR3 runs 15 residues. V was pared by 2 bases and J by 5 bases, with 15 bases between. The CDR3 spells CASSLNYAAYETQYF. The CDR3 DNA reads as TGTGCCAGCAGCTTAAACTACGCAGCGTATGAGACCCAGTACTTC.

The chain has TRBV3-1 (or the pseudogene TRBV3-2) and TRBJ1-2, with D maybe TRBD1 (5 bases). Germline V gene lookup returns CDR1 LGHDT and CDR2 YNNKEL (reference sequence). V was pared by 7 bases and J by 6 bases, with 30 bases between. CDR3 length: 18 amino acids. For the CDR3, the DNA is TGTGCCAGCACCCACCGGGGGGGAACGGGCCCTCTTGGGGATGGCTACACCTTC. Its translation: CASTHRGGTGPLGDGYTF.

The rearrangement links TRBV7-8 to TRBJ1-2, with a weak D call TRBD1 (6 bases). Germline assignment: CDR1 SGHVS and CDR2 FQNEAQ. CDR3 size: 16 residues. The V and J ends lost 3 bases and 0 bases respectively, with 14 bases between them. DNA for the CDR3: TGTGCCAGCAGCTTTTATGCACAGGGAACTAACTATGGCTACACCTTC. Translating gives CASSFYAQGTNYGYTF.

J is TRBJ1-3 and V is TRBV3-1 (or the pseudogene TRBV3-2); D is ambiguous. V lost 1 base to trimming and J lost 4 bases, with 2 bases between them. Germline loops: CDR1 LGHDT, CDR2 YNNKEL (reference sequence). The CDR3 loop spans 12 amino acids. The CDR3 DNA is TGTGCCAGCAGCCAAGCAGGAAACACCATATATTTT. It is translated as CASSQAGNTIYF.

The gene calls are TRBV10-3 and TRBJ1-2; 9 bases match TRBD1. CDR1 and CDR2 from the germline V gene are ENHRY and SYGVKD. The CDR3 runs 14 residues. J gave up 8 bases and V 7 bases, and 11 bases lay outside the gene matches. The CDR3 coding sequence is TGTGCCATCACCTGGACAGGGGAAACTGTAGGCTACACCTTC. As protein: CAITWTGETVGYTF.

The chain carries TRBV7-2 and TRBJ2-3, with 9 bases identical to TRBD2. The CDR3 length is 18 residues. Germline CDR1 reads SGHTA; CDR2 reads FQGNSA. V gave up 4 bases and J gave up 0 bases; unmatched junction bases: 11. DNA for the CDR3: TGTGCCAGCAGCTATCCCCTGACTAGCGGAACTAGCACAGATACGCAGTATTTT. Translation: CASSYPLTSGTSTDTQYF.

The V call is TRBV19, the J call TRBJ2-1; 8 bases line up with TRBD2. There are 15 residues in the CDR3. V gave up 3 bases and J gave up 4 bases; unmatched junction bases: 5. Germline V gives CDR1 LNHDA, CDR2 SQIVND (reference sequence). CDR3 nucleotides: TGTGCCAGTAGTATCGCTAGCGGGTATTACAATGAGCAGTTCTTC. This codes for CASSIASGYYNEQFF.

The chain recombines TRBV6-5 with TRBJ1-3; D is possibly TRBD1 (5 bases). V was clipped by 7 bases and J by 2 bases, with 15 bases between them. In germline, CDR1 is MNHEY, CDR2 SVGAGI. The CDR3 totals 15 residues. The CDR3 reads CASTTPRVTGNTIYF. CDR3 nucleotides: TGTGCCAGCACCACACCCAGGGTAACTGGAAACACCATATATTTT.

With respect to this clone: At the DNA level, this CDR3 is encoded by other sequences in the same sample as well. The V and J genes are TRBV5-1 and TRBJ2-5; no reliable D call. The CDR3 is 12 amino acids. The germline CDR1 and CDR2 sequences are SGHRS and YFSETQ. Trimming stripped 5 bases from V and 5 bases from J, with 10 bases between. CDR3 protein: CASRPGGETQYF. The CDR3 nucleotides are TGCGCCAGCAGACCGGGTGGGGAGACCCAGTACTTC.